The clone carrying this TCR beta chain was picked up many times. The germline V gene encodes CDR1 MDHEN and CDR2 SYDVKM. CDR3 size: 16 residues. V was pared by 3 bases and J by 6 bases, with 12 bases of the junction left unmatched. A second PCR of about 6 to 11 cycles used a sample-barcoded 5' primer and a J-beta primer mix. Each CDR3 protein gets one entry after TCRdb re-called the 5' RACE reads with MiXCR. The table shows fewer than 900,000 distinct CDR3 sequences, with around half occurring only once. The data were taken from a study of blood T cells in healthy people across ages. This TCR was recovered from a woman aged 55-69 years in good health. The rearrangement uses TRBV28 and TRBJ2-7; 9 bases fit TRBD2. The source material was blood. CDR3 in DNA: TGTGCCAGCAGTTTGGGGCTAGCGGGACCTCCAGGCGAGCAGTACTTC. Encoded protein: CASSLGLAGPPGEQYF.